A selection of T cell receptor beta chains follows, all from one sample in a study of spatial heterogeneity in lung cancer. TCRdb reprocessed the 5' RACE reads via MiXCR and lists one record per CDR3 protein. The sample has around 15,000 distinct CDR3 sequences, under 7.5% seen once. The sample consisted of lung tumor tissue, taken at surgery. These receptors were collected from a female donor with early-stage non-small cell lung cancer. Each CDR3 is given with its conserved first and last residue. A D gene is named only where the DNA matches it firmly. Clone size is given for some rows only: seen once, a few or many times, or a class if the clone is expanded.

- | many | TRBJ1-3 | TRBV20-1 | TGCAGTGCCCAGGACTCTGGAAACACCATATATTTT | CSAQDSGNTIYF
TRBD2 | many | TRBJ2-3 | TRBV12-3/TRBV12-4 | TGTGCCAGCAGTTTGGCGGGGGGGCCAGATACGCAGTATTTT | CASSLAGGPDTQYF
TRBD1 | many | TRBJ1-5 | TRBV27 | TGTGCCAGCAGGATTGGGACAGGGCTCAGTAGCAATCAGCCCCAGCATTTT | CASRIGTGLSSNQPQHF
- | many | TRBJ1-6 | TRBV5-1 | TGCGCCAGCAGCTTGGGAGGCGGGTCACCCCTCCACTTT | CASSLGGGSPLHF
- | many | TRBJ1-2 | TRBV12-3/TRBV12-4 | TGTGCCAGCAGTTTAGAGGCCTATGGCTACACCTTC | CASSLEAYGYTF
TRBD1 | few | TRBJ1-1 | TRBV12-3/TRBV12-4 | TGTGCCAGCAGTCTAGGGACAGGGAGGGACACTGAAGCTTTCTTT | CASSLGTGRDTEAFF
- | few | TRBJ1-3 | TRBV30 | TGTGCCTGGAGTGAGGGGGGGACTGGAAACACCATATATTTT | CAWSEGGTGNTIYF
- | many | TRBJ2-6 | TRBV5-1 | TGCGCCAGCAGGGCCGATCCCTCTGGGGCCAACGTCCTGACTTTC | CASRADPSGANVLTF
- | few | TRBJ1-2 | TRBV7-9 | TGTGCCAGCAGCTCAGTAGGCGGCTACACCTTC | CASSSVGGYTF
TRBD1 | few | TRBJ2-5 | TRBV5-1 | TGCGCCAGCAGCCAAGGACAGGGACAAGAGACCCAGTACTTC | CASSQGQGQETQYF
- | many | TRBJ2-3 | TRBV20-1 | TGCAGTGCGGGGCTAGTTACGCAGTATTTT | CSAGLVTQYF
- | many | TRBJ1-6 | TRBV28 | TGTGCCAGCAGTAGATCCTCGAAAGATTCACCCCTCCACTTT | CASSRSSKDSPLHF
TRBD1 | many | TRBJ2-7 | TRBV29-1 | TGCAGCGTTACAGGGGTCTCCTACGAGCAGTACTTC | CSVTGVSYEQYF
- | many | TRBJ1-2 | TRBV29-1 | TGCAGCGTTAAAGACCCAGGACAGCGGGGAGGGGGCTACACCTTC | CSVKDPGQRGGGYTF
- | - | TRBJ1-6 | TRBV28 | TGTGCCAGCAGCATGGTAAAATCCTATAATTCACCCCTCCACTTT | CASSMVKSYNSPLHF
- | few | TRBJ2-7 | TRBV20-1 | TGCAGTGCTAGCCTCGACAGCTCCTACGAGCAGTACTTC | CSASLDSSYEQYF
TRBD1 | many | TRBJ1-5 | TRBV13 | TGTGCCAGCAGCTTAGGCCAGGGGGCAAAAAATCAGCCCCAGCATTTT | CASSLGQGAKNQPQHF
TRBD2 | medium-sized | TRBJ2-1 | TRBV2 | TGTGCCAGCGGGGGGACTAGCGGATCCAATGAGCAGTTCTTC | CASGGTSGSNEQFF
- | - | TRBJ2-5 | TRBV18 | TGTGCCAGCTCACAGGGGGGAGATGAGACCCAGTACTTC | CASSQGGDETQYF
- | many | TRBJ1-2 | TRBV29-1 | TGCAGCGTTGAACCGGGGGCGGGTGGCTACACCTTC | CSVEPGAGGYTF
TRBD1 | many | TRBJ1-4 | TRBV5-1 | TGCGCCAGCAGCTTTACAGGGGTCGGTGAAAAACTGTTTTTT | CASSFTGVGEKLFF
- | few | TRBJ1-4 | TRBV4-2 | TGTGCCAGCAGCCAAGAGCTCCGAGTGACGGGGGGGCTCGGAGAAAAACTGTTTTTT | CASSQELRVTGGLGEKLFF
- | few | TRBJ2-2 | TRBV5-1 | TGCGCCAGCAGCCCCAGGGAGTCGGGGATGAACACCGGGGAGCTGTTTTTT | CASSPRESGMNTGELFF
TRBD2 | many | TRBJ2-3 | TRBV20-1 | TGCAGTGCCGAGGCTAGCGGGGCCGGGGATACGCAGTATTTT | CSAEASGAGDTQYF
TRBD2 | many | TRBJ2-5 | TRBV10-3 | TGTGCCATCAGTGAGGGGCCTAGCGGGGGGCAAGAGACCCAGTACTTC | CAISEGPSGGQETQYF
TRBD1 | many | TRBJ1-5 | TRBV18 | TGTGCCAGCTCACCACACGACAGGGGGCCCCAGCATTTT | CASSPHDRGPQHF
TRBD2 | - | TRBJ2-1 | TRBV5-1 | TGCGCCAGCAGAGGGATGCGGGGGGTCCCCTACAATGAGCAGTTCTTC | CASRGMRGVPYNEQFF
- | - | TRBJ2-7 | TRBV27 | TGTGCCACTCGCGCCGGACCCCAGGGAGGCTACGAGCAGTACTTC | CATRAGPQGGYEQYF
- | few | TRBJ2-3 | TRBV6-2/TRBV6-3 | TGTGCCAGCAGCCCCGCCGGGGGCGCAGATACGCAGTATTTT | CASSPAGGADTQYF
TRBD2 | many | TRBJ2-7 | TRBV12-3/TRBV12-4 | TGTGCCAGCAGATTTAGCGGGGGGGCTTCCTACGAGCAGTACTTC | CASRFSGGASYEQYF
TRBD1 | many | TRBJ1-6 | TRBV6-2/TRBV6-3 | TGTGCCAGCAGAGCCACAGGGGGCGCATATAATTCACCCCTCCACTTT | CASRATGGAYNSPLHF
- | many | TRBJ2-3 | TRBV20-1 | TGCAGTGCTGCCGGGACAACTAGCACAGATACGCAGTATTTT | CSAAGTTSTDTQYF
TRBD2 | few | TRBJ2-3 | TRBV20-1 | TGCAGTGCTGGCATCGAAGCGGGAGTAACAGATACGCAGTATTTT | CSAGIEAGVTDTQYF
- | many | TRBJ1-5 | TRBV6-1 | TGTGCCAGCCAACACGAGGGAACGAGCAATCAGCCCCAGCATTTT | CASQHEGTSNQPQHF
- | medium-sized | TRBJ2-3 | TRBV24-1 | TGTGCCACCAGTGTCGCCGGGACCGCGACAGATACGCAGTATTTT | CATSVAGTATDTQYF
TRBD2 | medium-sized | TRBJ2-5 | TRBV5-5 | TGTGCCAGCAGCTTCAGCGGGGTAGAGACCCAGTACTTC | CASSFSGVETQYF
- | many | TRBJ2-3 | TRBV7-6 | TGTGCCAGCAGCTTAGGTTGGCAGGGGCGCACAGATACGCAGTATTTT | CASSLGWQGRTDTQYF
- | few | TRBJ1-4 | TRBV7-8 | TGTGCCAGCAGATTAGGGGACGCTACTAATGAAAAACTGTTTTTT | CASRLGDATNEKLFF
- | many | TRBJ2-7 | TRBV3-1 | TGTGCCAGCAGCCAACAGTTAAGCTCCTACGAGCAGTACTTC | CASSQQLSSYEQYF
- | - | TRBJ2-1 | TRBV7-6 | TGTGCCAGCAGCTCGTACGGGCGGAGGGGAGAGCAGTTCTTC | CASSSYGRRGEQFF
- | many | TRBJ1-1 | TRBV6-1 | TGTGCCAGCACCCTCCAGATGGGGGGTTGGGCTGAAGCTTTCTTT | CASTLQMGGWAEAFF
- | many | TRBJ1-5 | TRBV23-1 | TGCGCCAGTCCGGGACCACACAATCAGCCCCAGCATTTT | CASPGPHNQPQHF
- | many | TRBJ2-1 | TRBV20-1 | TGCAGTGCTAGAGATTGGGCAGGATCACAGAATGAGCAGTTCTTC | CSARDWAGSQNEQFF
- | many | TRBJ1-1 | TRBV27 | TGTGCCAGCAGTCCAGAATGGGAAACTGAAGCTTTCTTT | CASSPEWETEAFF
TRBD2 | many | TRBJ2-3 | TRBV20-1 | TGCAGTGCTTTGTCCGGCGGGGGGGGCACAGATACGCAGTATTTT | CSALSGGGGTDTQYF
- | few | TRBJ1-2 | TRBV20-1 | TGCAGTGCTAGACCACAGAACTATGGCTACACCTTC | CSARPQNYGYTF
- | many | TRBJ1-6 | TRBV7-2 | TGTGCCAGCAGCTTAGGGGGCGGCAGTTGGAGGAATTCACCCCTCCACTTT | CASSLGGGSWRNSPLHF
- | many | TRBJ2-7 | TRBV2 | TGTGCCAGCACCGGAGCAATTCTCTACGAGCAGTACTTC | CASTGAILYEQYF
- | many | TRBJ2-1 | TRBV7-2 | TGTGCCAGCAGATCGGGGGGCCAGGCTTACAATGAGCAGTTCTTC | CASRSGGQAYNEQFF
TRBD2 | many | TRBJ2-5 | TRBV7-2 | TGTGCCAGCAGCTCAGCTAGCGGGGGCCAAGAGACCCAGTACTTC | CASSSASGGQETQYF
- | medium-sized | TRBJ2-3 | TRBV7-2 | TGTGCCAGCAGCCCCACAGATACGCAGTATTTT | CASSPTDTQYF
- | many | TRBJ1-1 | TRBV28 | TGTGCCAGCAGTTTACTGAACACTGAAGCTTTCTTT | CASSLLNTEAFF
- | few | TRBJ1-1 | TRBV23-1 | TGCGCCAGCAGTCTTGGCGGCAACACTGAAGCTTTCTTT | CASSLGGNTEAFF
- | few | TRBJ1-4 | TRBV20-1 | TGCAGTGCTTTAAGGACAGTCGAAAATGAAAAACTGTTTTTT | CSALRTVENEKLFF
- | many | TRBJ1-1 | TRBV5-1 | TGCGCCAGCAGCTTGATTTCGGACAGTGAAGCTTTCTTT | CASSLISDSEAFF
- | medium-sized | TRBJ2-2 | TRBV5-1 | TGCGCCAGCCGGGATCCGAACACCGGGGAGCTGTTTTTT | CASRDPNTGELFF
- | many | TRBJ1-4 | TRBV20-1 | TGCAGTGCTAGGGAGGTGGGCCGGGCTAATGAAAAACTGTTTTTT | CSAREVGRANEKLFF